This is a list of T cell receptor beta chains from one sample in a study of T cell responses to AZD1222 COVID-19 vaccine. Clones were read by immunoSEQ multiplex PCR, and TCRdb kept only the in-frame ones, dropping some. The table lists tens of thousands of clones, 85% to 90% of them singletons. The sample consisted of peripheral blood, taken 28 days after the second AZD1222 dose. These receptors came from an adult who received the AZD1222 COVID-19 vaccine. Each CDR3 is given with its conserved first and last residue. The D gene is left open where the match is weak. Clone size is given for some rows only: seen once, a few or many times, or a class if the clone is expanded.

j_call cdr3_length d_call clone_size v_call cdr3_aa cdr3_nt
TRBJ2-1 15 TRBD2 - TRBV2 CASRISGRPHNEQFF TGTGCCAGCAGGATTAGCGGGAGGCCCCACAATGAGCAGTTCTTC
TRBJ2-5 17 - - TRBV24-1 CATSDLPSIWRGETQYF TGTGCCACCAGTGATTTGCCTTCAATTTGGAGGGGCGAGACCCAGTACTTC
TRBJ2-6 14 - - TRBV19 CASKTGSGANVLTF TGTGCCAGTAAGACAGGATCCGGGGCCAACGTCCTGACTTTC
TRBJ2-7 15 TRBD1 - TRBV9 CASSATGTGSAEQYF TGTGCCAGCAGCGCCACCGGGACAGGATCCGCCGAGCAGTACTTC
TRBJ2-1 15 TRBD2 - TRBV5-1 CASSLVGGSGIEQFF TGCGCCAGCAGCTTGGTCGGCGGGAGCGGCATTGAGCAGTTCTTC
TRBJ2-1 16 - few TRBV4-3 CASSQDRGAGGNEQFF TGCGCCAGCAGCCAAGATCGCGGGGCTGGGGGCAATGAGCAGTTCTTC
TRBJ2-7 15 TRBD2 medium-sized TRBV19 CASSISSGRPGEQYF TGTGCCAGTAGTATCTCAAGCGGGAGGCCGGGCGAGCAGTACTTC
TRBJ1-4 17 - - TRBV25-1 CASSEYHLQDQHEKLFF TGTGCCAGCAGTGAATACCATTTGCAAGACCAGCATGAAAAACTGTTTTTT
TRBJ2-3 15 TRBD2 - TRBV7-2 CASSGAGGLTDTQYF TGTGCCAGCAGCGGAGCGGGGGGGCTCACAGATACGCAGTATTTT
TRBJ1-6 16 TRBD1 - TRBV24-1 CATSAYHGQDNSPLHF TGTGCCACCAGTGCTTATCATGGACAGGATAATTCACCCCTCCACTTT
TRBJ2-7 13 - once TRBV7-3 CASSLGGRGEQYF TGTGCCAGCAGCTTAGGGGGGAGAGGCGAGCAGTACTTC
TRBJ2-5 16 TRBD1 once TRBV5-3 CARGTPRQGAEETQYF TGTGCCAGAGGGACCCCGAGACAGGGGGCGGAGGAGACCCAGTACTTC
TRBJ1-1 14 - - TRBV5-4 CASSLSAVTEEAFF TGTGCCAGCAGCCTATCTGCCGTTACCGAGGAAGCTTTCTTT
TRBJ2-7 12 - - TRBV7-8 CASSPNGYEQYF TGTGCCAGCAGCCCCAATGGGTACGAGCAGTACTTC
TRBJ1-2 13 - once TRBV30 CAWTLPPGDGYTF TGTGCCTGGACCCTCCCCCCAGGGGATGGCTACACCTTC
TRBJ1-2 15 - - TRBV9 CASSSSYQGFFGYTF TGTGCCAGCAGCTCTAGTTATCAGGGTTTCTTCGGCTACACCTTC
TRBJ1-1 12 - - TRBV19 CASSIRNGKGLF TGTGCCAGTAGTATTCGTAATGGGAAGGGACTCTTT
TRBJ1-4 13 TRBD1 - TRBV12-3/TRBV12-4 CASSENQGAILFF TGTGCCAGCAGCGAAAATCAGGGGGCTATACTGTTTTTT
TRBJ2-1 16 TRBD1 - TRBV16 CASSQGTGGSYNEQFF TGTGCCAGCAGCCAAGGGACAGGGGGCTCCTACAATGAGCAGTTCTTC
TRBJ2-1 12 - - TRBV30 CAWTPLGYEQFF TGTGCCTGGACCCCCCTCGGGTATGAGCAGTTCTTC
TRBJ1-6 13 - - TRBV2 CASGRSYNSPLHF TGTGCCAGCGGAAGATCTTATAATTCACCCCTCCACTTT
TRBJ2-3 14 - - TRBV5-1 CASSREPSTDTQYF TGCGCCAGCAGCCGGGAGCCTAGCACAGATACGCAGTATTTT
TRBJ2-2 16 - - TRBV3-1/TRBV3-2 CASSQDVAANTGELFF TGTGCCAGCAGCCAAGATGTGGCCGCGAACACCGGGGAGCTGTTTTTT
TRBJ1-1 13 - - TRBV10-3 CAISEKENTEAFF TGTGCCATCAGTGAAAAGGAGAACACTGAAGCTTTCTTT
TRBJ2-3 13 - - TRBV7-9 CASSLAVTDTQYF TGTGCCAGCAGCTTAGCGGTCACAGATACGCAGTATTTT
TRBJ2-7 15 - - TRBV4-3 CASSQDLGGFDEQYF TGCGCCAGCAGCCAAGACCTTGGTGGCTTCGACGAGCAGTACTTC
TRBJ2-1 16 - - TRBV7-8 CASTGHGTPVEDEQFF TGTGCCAGCACCGGGCATGGGACCCCGGTCGAGGATGAGCAGTTCTTC
TRBJ1-1 13 - - TRBV18 CASSPDVDGKAFF TGTGCCAGCTCACCAGACGTCGACGGGAAAGCTTTCTTT